The 20 T cell receptor beta chains presented below share a single source sample, sequenced in a study of cytotoxic CD8 clonotypes in ibrutinib-treated CLL. TCRdb's table, derived via immunoSEQ multiplex PCR, lists solely in-frame clones and lacks some. The sample consists of a few hundred thousand clones, roughly 70% of them appearing once. The specimen was PBMCs, collected after 24 months of ibrutinib treatment. The receptors were sampled from a human donor with chronic lymphocytic leukemia.

This chain uses TRBV7-8 with TRBJ2-3; 16 positions match TRBD2. V trimming: 3 bases; J trimming: 5 bases; junction bases outside the gene matches: 17. The length of the CDR3 is 21 residues. CDR1 SGHVS and CDR2 FQNEAQ come from the germline V gene. Here the CDR3 DNA reads TGTGCCAGCAGCTTCTTCCTAGACCCGGGACTAGCGGGAGGGCCAAAAGATACGCAGTATTTT. This encodes CASSFFLDPGLAGGPKDTQYF.

This clone was detected only a few times. The chain uses TRBV30 and TRBJ2-1; no reliable D call. V was pared by 2 bases and J by 5 bases, with 13 bases between. The germline V gene encodes CDR1 GTSNPN and CDR2 SVGIG (reference sequence). This CDR3 region has 14 residues. The CDR3 here is CAWSPGTLNNEQFF. The CDR3 nucleotides are TGTGCCTGGAGTCCCGGAACCCTTAACAATGAGCAGTTCTTC.

J is TRBJ1-2 and V is TRBV7-9; D is undetermined. From germline, CDR1 is SEHNR and CDR2 FQNEAQ (reference sequence). Trimming took 3 bases from V and 4 from J, leaving 9 bases between them. This CDR3 has 13 amino acids. CDR3 DNA: TGTGCCAGCAGCTTGTTGGCGGGCTATGGCTACACCTTC. It yields the protein CASSLLAGYGYTF.

The J gene is TRBJ2-6, the V gene TRBV4-2, with a tentative D call TRBD2 (5 bases). In germline, CDR1 is LGHNA, CDR2 YNFKEQ. The CDR3 totals 16 residues. With 0 bases removed from V and 2 bases from J, the gap between germline ends came to 8 bases. The CDR3 bases are TGTGCCAGCAGCCAAGAAGGGAGCGCTGGGGCCAACGTCCTGACTTTC. Encoded protein: CASSQEGSAGANVLTF.

The V gene is TRBV7-3, the J gene TRBJ2-7, with a possible D match to TRBD2 (6 bases). V lost 1 base and J lost 2, with 12 bases in between. CDR3 length: 15 amino acids. CDR1 and CDR2 (germline): SGHTA, FQGTGA. The CDR3 DNA follows: TGTGCCAGCAGCTTAATGGGGGGAGGCGCCTACGAGCAGTACTTC. It codes for CASSLMGGGAYEQYF.

The chain is built from TRBV6-4 and TRBJ2-7; either TRBD1 or TRBD2 may supply D (7 bases each). Trimming took off 5 bases at V and 6 bases at J, with 17 bases between the two ends. This CDR3 region has 14 residues. CDR1 MRHNA and CDR2 SNTAGT come from the germline V gene. The CDR3 sequence is CASSRMGGGAEQYF. In DNA form, the CDR3 reads TGTGCCAGCAGTAGGATGGGAGGGGGCGCCGAGCAGTACTTC.

V and J are TRBV29-1 and TRBJ2-7; D is ambiguous. This CDR3 spans 10 amino acids. CDR1 is SQVTM and CDR2 is ANQGSEA in the germline V gene. DNA for the CDR3: TGCAACCGGGCCAACTACGAGCAGTACTTC. It translates to CNRANYEQYF.

The chain couples TRBV27 to TRBJ2-1; possible D gene TRBD1, 6 bases. The V and J ends lost 6 bases and 2 bases respectively, with 14 bases between them. Germline V CDR1 and CDR2: MNHEY, SMNVEV (reference sequence). The CDR3 runs to 15 residues. DNA for the CDR3: TGTGCCAGCAGACCGGGACAACGACCCTACAATGAGCAGTTCTTC. This translates into CASRPGQRPYNEQFF.

V and J are TRBV7-6 and TRBJ2-7; 9 nucleotides line up with TRBD2. The CDR3 has 16 residues. V was pared by 2 bases and J by 0 bases, with 5 bases of the junction left unmatched. The germline V gene has CDR1 SGHVS and CDR2 FNYEAQ. The CDR3 loop reads CASSLSRGGSSYEQYF. CDR3 DNA sequence: TGTGCCAGCAGCTTATCGCGGGGGGGGAGCTCCTACGAGCAGTACTTC. Full variable domain (outside the CDR3, taken from reference TRBV7-6 and TRBJ2-7): GAGVSQSPRYKVTKRGQDVALRCDPISGHVSLYWYRQALGQGPEFLTYFNYEAQQDKSGLPNDRFSAERPEGSISTLTIQRTEQRDSAMYRCASSLSRGGSSYEQYFGPGTRLTVT.

This clone was seen more than once but under ten times. The chain links TRBV29-1 to TRBJ1-1; D ambiguous. This CDR3 spans 8 amino acids. Germline V CDR1 and CDR2: SQVTM, ANQGSEA. V lost 3 bases, J lost 10 bases, and 3 bases lay in between. In nucleotides, the CDR3 is TGCAGCGTTGAGGGAGCTTTCTTT. This codes for CSVEGAFF.

In this sample, this clone turned up once. V usage is TRBV4-1 and J usage is TRBJ2-7; 7 nucleotides match TRBD2. The CDR3 runs to 20 residues. Trimming at V came to 0 bases and at J to 5 bases, leaving 22 bases not matched to a gene. Germline V gives CDR1 MGHRA, CDR2 YSYEKL. CDR3 nucleotides: TGCGCCAGCAGCCAAGAGAGAGGGACTCGGGGAGCGGGAATTTATGACGAGCAGTACTTC. Translation: CASSQERGTRGAGIYDEQYF.

The V call is TRBV27, the J call TRBJ1-1; perhaps TRBD1 as D (5 bases). This CDR3 spans 13 amino acids. V lost 4 bases to trimming and J lost 1 base, with 7 bases between them. Looked up from germline, CDR1 is MNHEY and CDR2 is SMNVEV (reference sequence). The CDR3 loop is CASSYGGNTEAFF. Written as DNA, the CDR3 is TGTGCCAGCAGTTATGGGGGGAACACTGAAGCTTTCTTT.

The chain joins TRBV9 to TRBJ2-1; 14 bases agree with TRBD2. The V gene's germline CDR1 is SGDLS and CDR2 YYNGEE. Trimming cost V 4 bases and J 6 bases; bases outside gene matches: 6. The CDR3 has 16 residues. CDR3 bases: TGTGCCAGCAGCCGATCGGGACTAGCGGGAGCCAATGAGCAGTTCTTC. The encoded protein is CASSRSGLAGANEQFF.

V usage is TRBV5-1 and J usage is TRBJ2-5; 15 nucleotides align to TRBD2. The CDR3 sequence is 16 residues long. The germline CDR1 and CDR2 sequences are SGHRS and YFSETQ. V lost 3 bases, J lost 4 bases, and 4 bases stayed unmatched. CDR3 residues: CASSSGLAGGRETQYF. CDR3 DNA: TGCGCCAGCAGCTCGGGACTAGCGGGAGGTCGAGAGACCCAGTACTTC.

The chain employs TRBV19 and TRBJ2-7; D possibly uses TRBD1 or TRBD2 (5 bases each). V was clipped by 5 bases and J by 3 bases, with 14 bases between them. Germline V CDR1 and CDR2: LNHDA, SQIVND (reference sequence). This CDR3 comprises 14 residues. In DNA form, the CDR3 reads TGTGCCAGTAGTCGGGACGACGGTTTCTACGAGCAGTACTTC. Its translation: CASSRDDGFYEQYF.

The chain employs TRBV10-3 and TRBJ1-1; maybe TRBD1 (6 bases). CDR1 and CDR2 from the germline V gene are ENHRY and SYGVKD. The V end lost 7 bases, the J end lost 1 base, and 13 bases lay between the germline ends. The CDR3 consists of 14 residues. The chain's CDR3 is CAITWTEPNTEAFF. The CDR3 bases are TGTGCCATCACTTGGACAGAACCGAACACTGAAGCTTTCTTT.

This clone was detected a few times. J is TRBJ2-5 and V is TRBV6-6, with D maybe TRBD1 (5 bases). This CDR3 contains 12 residues. CDR1 is MNHNY and CDR2 is SVGAGI in the germline V gene (reference sequence). The V end was cut by 4 bases, the J end by 5 bases, with 8 bases between. The CDR3 loop reads CASSSGYETQYF. The DNA of the CDR3 is TGTGCCAGCAGTTCAGGGTACGAGACCCAGTACTTC.

The chain is built from TRBV2 and TRBJ2-3; possible D gene TRBD2, 5 bases. V lost 10 bases to trimming and J lost 0 bases, with 11 bases between them. The CDR3 has 13 residues. The germline gives CDR1 SNHLY, CDR2 FYNNEI. CDR3 nucleotide sequence: TGTGCCACCCAAGAGCGGAGCACAGATACGCAGTATTTT. Translating it yields CATQERSTDTQYF.

The chain joins TRBV11-1 to TRBJ2-5; D gene unclear. Trimming took 5 bases from V and 4 from J, leaving 14 bases between them. CDR3 length equals 14 residues. In germline, CDR1 is SGHAT, CDR2 FQDESV (reference sequence). The CDR3 spells CASSAKGVRETQYF. CDR3 nucleotide sequence: TGTGCCAGCAGCGCAAAGGGTGTCCGAGAGACCCAGTACTTC.

This clone has more than one count but fewer than ten. The V and J genes are TRBV27 and TRBJ2-3; TRBD2 aligns across 11 bases. J was trimmed by 3 bases and V by 6 bases; bases with no gene match: 11. The CDR3 totals 17 residues. Germline V gene sequence: CDR1 MNHEY, CDR2 SMNVEV (reference sequence). In nucleotides, the CDR3 is TGTGCCAGCAGGGCTGCTAGCGGGAGGATCGGGACAGATACGCAGTATTTT. Translated, it gives CASRAASGRIGTDTQYF.